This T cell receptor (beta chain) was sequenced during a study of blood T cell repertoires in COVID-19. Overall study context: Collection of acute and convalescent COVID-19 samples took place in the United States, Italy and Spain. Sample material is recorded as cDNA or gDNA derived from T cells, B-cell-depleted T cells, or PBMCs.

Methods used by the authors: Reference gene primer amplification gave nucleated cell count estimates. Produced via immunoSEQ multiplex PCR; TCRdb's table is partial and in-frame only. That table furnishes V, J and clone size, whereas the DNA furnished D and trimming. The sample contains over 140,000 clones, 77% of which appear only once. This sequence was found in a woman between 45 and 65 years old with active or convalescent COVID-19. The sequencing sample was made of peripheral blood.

The CDR3 DNA is TGTGCCAGCCGTAGCGGGACGGACTATGGCTACACCTTC. Its protein is CASRSGTDYGYTF. The V gene is TRBV28, the J gene TRBJ1-2; TRBD1 might be the D (5 bases). Germline V CDR1 and CDR2: MDHEN, SYDVKM. The CDR3 runs 13 residues. The V end was cut by 8 bases, the J end by 3 bases, with 13 bases between.